This TCR beta chain was identified in a study of blood T cell repertoires in COVID-19. Overall study context: Acute and convalescent COVID-19 specimens originated in the United States, Italy and Spain.

The assay was immunoSEQ multiplex PCR, and TCRdb's table has in-frame clones only and misses some. The sample has just under 350,000 clones; 90% to 95% are singletons. Trimming shortened V by 0 bases and J by 0 bases, and 9 bases separated the two germline ends. This CDR3 has 16 amino acids. CDR1 is SGHDN and CDR2 is FVKESK in the germline V gene. The TCR comes from a young woman who had recovered from COVID-19. The chain recombines TRBV14 with TRBJ1-3; unclear D gene. Sequenced sample: peripheral blood. CDR3 bases: TGTGCCAGCAGCCAAGATACACCCGACTCTGGAAACACCATATATTTT. Its protein is CASSQDTPDSGNTIYF.